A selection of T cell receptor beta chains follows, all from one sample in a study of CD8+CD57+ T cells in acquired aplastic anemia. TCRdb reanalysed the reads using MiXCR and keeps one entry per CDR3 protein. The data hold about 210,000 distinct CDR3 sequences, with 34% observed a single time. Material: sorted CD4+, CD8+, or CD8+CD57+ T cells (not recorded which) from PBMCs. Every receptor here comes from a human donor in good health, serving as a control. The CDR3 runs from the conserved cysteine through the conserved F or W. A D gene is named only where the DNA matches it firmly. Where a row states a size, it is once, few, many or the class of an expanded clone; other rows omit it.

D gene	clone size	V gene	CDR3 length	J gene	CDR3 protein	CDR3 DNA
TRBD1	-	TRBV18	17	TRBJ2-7	CASSRQTGTGDHYEQYF	TGTGCCAGCTCACGACAAACCGGGACAGGGGACCACTACGAGCAGTACTTC
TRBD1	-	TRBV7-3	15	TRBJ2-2	CASSVQGAVTGELFF	TGTGCCAGCAGCGTTCAGGGGGCGGTCACCGGGGAGCTGTTTTTT
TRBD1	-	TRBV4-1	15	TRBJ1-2	CASSQGTGGNYGYTF	TGCGCCAGCAGCCAAGGGACAGGGGGCAACTATGGCTACACCTTC
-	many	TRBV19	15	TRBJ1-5	CASSIAGLGNQPQHF	TGTGCCAGTAGTATTGCGGGGCTTGGCAATCAGCCCCAGCATTTT
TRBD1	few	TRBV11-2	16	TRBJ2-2	CASSLGGQGNTGELFF	TGTGCCAGCAGCTTAGGGGGACAGGGGAACACCGGGGAGCTGTTTTTT
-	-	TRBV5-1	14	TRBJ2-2	CASSLLQGAGELFF	TGCGCCAGCAGCTTGTTACAGGGAGCCGGGGAGCTGTTTTTT
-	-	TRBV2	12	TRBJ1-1	CASSYPLGGAFF	TGTGCCAGCAGTTACCCTTTGGGCGGGGCTTTCTTT
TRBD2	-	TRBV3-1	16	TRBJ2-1	CASSQEQGGSLNEQFF	TGTGCCAGCAGCCAAGAGCAGGGCGGGAGTTTAAATGAGCAGTTCTTC
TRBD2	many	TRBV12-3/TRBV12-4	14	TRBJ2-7	CASSFSGGVGEQYF	TGTGCCAGCAGTTTCAGCGGGGGGGTAGGCGAGCAGTACTTC
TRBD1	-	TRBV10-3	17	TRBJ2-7	CAISERLSGTGTYEQYF	TGTGCCATCAGTGAGCGCCTCTCCGGGACAGGGACCTACGAGCAGTACTTC
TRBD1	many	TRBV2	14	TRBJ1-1	CASSWTGMNTEAFF	TGTGCCAGCAGCTGGACAGGCATGAACACTGAAGCTTTCTTT
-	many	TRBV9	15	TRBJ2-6	CASSKLSGGANVLTF	TGTGCCAGCAGTAAACTTTCCGGGGGGGCCAACGTCCTGACTTTC
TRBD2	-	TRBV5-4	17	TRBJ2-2	CASGSGLAGGLAGELFF	TGTGCCAGCGGCTCCGGACTAGCGGGAGGTCTTGCCGGGGAGCTGTTTTTT
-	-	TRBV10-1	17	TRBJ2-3	CASSEDFSLGATDTQYF	TGCGCCAGCAGTGAGGACTTCTCCTTGGGGGCAACAGATACGCAGTATTTT
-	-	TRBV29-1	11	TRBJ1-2	CSLGQSYGYTF	TGCAGCTTAGGACAGAGTTATGGCTACACCTTC
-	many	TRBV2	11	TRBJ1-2	CASIGVGGYTF	TGTGCCAGCATCGGGGTCGGTGGCTACACCTTC